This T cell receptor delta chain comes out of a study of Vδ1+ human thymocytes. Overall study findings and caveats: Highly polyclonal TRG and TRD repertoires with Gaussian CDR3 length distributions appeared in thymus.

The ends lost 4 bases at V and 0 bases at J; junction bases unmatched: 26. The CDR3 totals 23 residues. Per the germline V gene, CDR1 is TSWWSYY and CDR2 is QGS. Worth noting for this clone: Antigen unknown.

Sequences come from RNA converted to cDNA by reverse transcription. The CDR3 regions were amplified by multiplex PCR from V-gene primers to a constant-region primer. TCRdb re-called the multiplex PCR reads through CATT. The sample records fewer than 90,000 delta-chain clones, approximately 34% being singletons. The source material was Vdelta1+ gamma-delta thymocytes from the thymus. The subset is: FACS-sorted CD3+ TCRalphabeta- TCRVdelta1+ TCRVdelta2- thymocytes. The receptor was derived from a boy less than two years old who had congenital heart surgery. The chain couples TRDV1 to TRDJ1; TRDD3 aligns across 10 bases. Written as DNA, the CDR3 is TGTGCTCTTGGGGCCCGGCAGGTCCACATCTGGGGGATAAGAAGTATGTACACCGATAAACTCATCTTT. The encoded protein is CALGARQVHIWGIRSMYTDKLIF.